This is a list of T cell receptor beta chains from one sample in a study of blood T cell repertoires in COVID-19. The protocol was immunoSEQ multiplex PCR, while the TCRdb copy is restricted to in-frame clones and leaves out a portion. Among under 450,000 clones, about 89% were seen once, and the ten largest hold 0.7% to 0.95%. The material sequenced was PBMCs or T cells enriched from blood (not recorded which). The receptors stem from a woman in her thirties or forties who had been exposed to COVID-19. CDR3s include the opening cysteine and the closing phenylalanine or tryptophan. Fields, in order: J gene, D gene, clone size, V gene, CDR3 protein, CDR3 DNA. The D gene is left open where the match is weak. Rows give clone size only sometimes, using once, few, many, or a class for an expanded clone.

TRBJ1-1,TRBD1,NA,TRBV6-5,CAVPGQGNTEAFF,TGTGCCGTCCCGGGACAGGGAAACACTGAAGCTTTCTTT
TRBJ1-5,TRBD1,NA,TRBV19,CASRTGERGQPQHF,TGTGCCAGCCGAACAGGGGAGCGAGGTCAGCCCCAGCATTTT
TRBJ2-7,NA,NA,TRBV6-5,CASKESVADLYEQYF,TGTGCCAGCAAAGAGTCTGTAGCGGATCTTTACGAGCAGTACTTC
TRBJ1-5,NA,once,TRBV7-9,CASSLESQGLDNQPQHF,TGTGCCAGCAGCTTAGAGTCCCAGGGCTTGGATAATCAGCCCCAGCATTTT
TRBJ1-2,TRBD1,NA,TRBV2,CATQGAQLDGYTF,TGTGCCACACAGGGGGCCCAGCTAGATGGCTACACCTTC
TRBJ2-6,NA,NA,TRBV2,CASMSGAGANVLTF,TGTGCCAGCATGAGTGGTGCTGGGGCCAACGTCCTGACTTTC
TRBJ1-2,TRBD1,NA,TRBV7-2,CASSLQSGQGGYGYTF,TGTGCCAGCAGCTTACAGTCTGGACAGGGGGGCTATGGCTACACCTTC
TRBJ1-2,NA,NA,TRBV30,CAWNTGSYGYTF,TGTGCCTGGAACACAGGGAGCTATGGCTACACCTTC
TRBJ2-5,TRBD2,few,TRBV7-9,CASSPRLAGEETQYF,TGTGCCAGCAGCCCTAGACTAGCGGGAGAAGAGACCCAGTACTTC
TRBJ2-5,NA,NA,TRBV29-1,CSATGTLETQYF,TGCAGCGCCACTGGGACTTTAGAGACCCAGTACTTC
TRBJ1-2,NA,few,TRBV7-2,CASSPHRVNYGYTF,TGTGCCAGCAGCCCGCACAGGGTTAACTATGGCTACACCTTC
TRBJ2-7,TRBD1,NA,TRBV7-9,CASSLSQGAYEQYF,TGTGCCAGCAGCTTAAGTCAGGGGGCGTACGAGCAGTACTTC
TRBJ1-3,NA,NA,TRBV19,CASSTPAGDSGNTIYF,TGTGCCAGTAGTACGCCGGCGGGGGACTCTGGAAACACCATATATTTT
TRBJ1-4,TRBD1,NA,TRBV19,CASKRDRGIGKLFF,TGTGCCAGTAAAAGGGACAGGGGAATTGGAAAACTGTTTTTT
TRBJ2-1,TRBD2,once,TRBV7-2,CASSLARGGRGNEQFF,TGTGCCAGCAGCTTAGCGCGGGGCGGGAGAGGCAATGAGCAGTTCTTC
TRBJ1-1,TRBD1,NA,TRBV5-1,CASSDNRGTEAFF,TGCGCCAGCAGCGATAACAGGGGGACTGAAGCTTTCTTT
TRBJ1-2,NA,NA,TRBV7-9,CASSRTGGLYYGYTF,TGTGCCAGCAGCCGCACGGGGGGCTTGTATTATGGCTACACCTTC
TRBJ2-3,NA,NA,TRBV24-1,CATSDPTRRTDTQYF,TGTGCCACCAGTGACCCGACTAGGCGCACAGATACGCAGTATTTT
TRBJ2-3,NA,NA,TRBV7-8,CASSPWTVTASTDTQYF,TGTGCCAGCAGCCCTTGGACAGTAACAGCTAGCACAGATACGCAGTATTTT
TRBJ1-4,TRBD1,NA,TRBV5-1,CASSSGQITSNEKLFF,TGCGCCAGCAGCTCGGGACAGATTACTTCTAATGAAAAACTGTTTTTT
TRBJ2-2,TRBD2,NA,TRBV5-1,CASSLVPSGKRAGELFF,TGCGCCAGCAGCTTGGTCCCTAGCGGGAAGAGGGCCGGGGAGCTGTTTTTT
TRBJ1-1,NA,NA,TRBV19,CASSIGATGLNTEAFF,TGTGCCAGTAGTATAGGGGCGACAGGACTGAACACTGAAGCTTTCTTT
TRBJ2-1,NA,NA,TRBV3-1/TRBV3-2,CASSQDLASSNEQFF,TGTGCCAGCAGCCAAGATCTGGCTAGCTCCAATGAGCAGTTCTTC
TRBJ1-2,TRBD1,NA,TRBV5-5,CASSSPGQGVYGYTF,TGTGCCAGCAGCTCGCCGGGACAGGGGGTCTATGGCTACACCTTC
TRBJ1-1,NA,once,TRBV7-8,CASSLAKGRKNTEAFF,TGTGCCAGCAGCCTAGCTAAGGGGCGAAAGAACACTGAAGCTTTCTTT
TRBJ1-1,NA,NA,TRBV14,CASSQGRNTEAFF,TGTGCCAGCTCACAGGGTAGAAACACTGAAGCTTTCTTT